The rows below give T cell receptor beta chains drawn from one sample of a study of shared clonotypes between healthy human individuals. Sequencing used immunoSEQ multiplex PCR; TCRdb keeps in-frame clones, though not all of them. Here the sample spans roughly 2.4 million clones, approximately 94% being singletons. The sample was naive CD4+ T cells sorted from blood. These receptors were taken from a man younger than 30 in good health. Both conserved end residues are part of each CDR3. A D gene is named only where the DNA matches it firmly. Clone size, where shown, is once, few, many, or a class for clones that have expanded.

D gene,clone size,J gene,V gene,CDR3 protein,CDR3 DNA
-,-,TRBJ1-1,TRBV28,CASSSSVNTEAFF,TGTGCCAGCAGTTCTTCCGTGAACACTGAAGCTTTCTTT
-,-,TRBJ2-2,TRBV11-2,CALRGKDTGELFF,TGTGCCCTAAGGGGGAAAGACACCGGGGAGCTGTTTTTT
-,-,TRBJ2-7,TRBV4-1,CASSQDWRGSYEQYF,TGCGCCAGCAGCCAAGACTGGCGGGGATCCTACGAGCAGTACTTC
TRBD1,-,TRBJ2-5,TRBV28,CASRGTGGPVTQYF,TGTGCCAGCAGGGGGACAGGGGGCCCTGTGACCCAGTACTTC
-,-,TRBJ1-1,TRBV5-6,CASSLRHVPTAFF,TGTGCCAGCAGTCTCCGGCACGTACCCACGGCTTTCTTT
-,-,TRBJ2-7,TRBV7-9,CASVAQTGTRGFEQYF,TGTGCCAGCGTAGCTCAAACCGGGACACGGGGATTCGAGCAGTACTTC
TRBD1,-,TRBJ1-5,TRBV5-6,CASSLGADRWAYQPQHF,TGTGCCAGCAGCTTGGGGGCGGACAGGTGGGCCTATCAGCCCCAGCATTTT
TRBD1,-,TRBJ2-2,TRBV5-4,CASSLGTGRNTGELFF,TGTGCCAGCAGCTTGGGGACAGGGAGGAACACCGGGGAGCTGTTTTTT
-,once,TRBJ1-2,TRBV5-4,CASSLRDLGGYTF,TGTGCCAGCAGCCTCCGGGACCTCGGGGGCTACACCTTC
-,-,TRBJ2-7,TRBV14,CASSQGPGSYEQYF,TGTGCCAGCAGCCAGGGGCCGGGCTCCTACGAGCAGTACTTC
-,-,TRBJ2-5,TRBV7-2,CASSEPRPGAFGETQYF,TGTGCCAGCAGCGAACCCCGGCCGGGGGCGTTTGGAGAGACCCAGTACTTC
-,-,TRBJ2-5,TRBV19,CASSKSSGTANRQETQYF,TGTGCCAGTAGTAAATCCTCCGGGACCGCTAACCGACAAGAGACCCAGTACTTC
TRBD2,-,TRBJ2-1,TRBV7-2,CASSLAGTSAYNEQFF,TGTGCCAGCAGCTTAGCAGGGACTAGCGCTTACAATGAGCAGTTCTTC
-,-,TRBJ2-7,TRBV6-5,CASSYRALSYEQYF,TGTGCCAGCAGTTACCGGGCCCTCTCCTACGAGCAGTACTTC
TRBD2,-,TRBJ2-7,TRBV6-5,CASSYGPSGSYEQYF,TGTGCCAGCAGTTACGGGCCTAGCGGGAGCTACGAGCAGTACTTC
TRBD2,-,TRBJ2-2,TRBV6-6,CASSRGLAGSTGELFF,TGTGCCAGCTCCAGAGGACTAGCGGGTTCGACCGGGGAGCTGTTTTTT
-,-,TRBJ1-3,TRBV18,CASSLIAGTSGNTIYF,TGTGCCAGCTCACTAATCGCAGGGACCTCTGGAAACACCATATATTTT
-,-,TRBJ1-2,TRBV27,CASTPGGSWGYTF,TGTGCCAGCACCCCGGGGGGCAGCTGGGGCTACACCTTC
-,-,TRBJ2-7,TRBV4-2,CASSQAAGTGITYEQYF,TGTGCCAGCAGCCAGGCGGCCGGGACGGGAATTACCTACGAGCAGTACTTC
-,-,TRBJ2-1,TRBV18,CASSPNTNNEQFF,TGTGCCAGCTCACCAAATACGAACAATGAGCAGTTCTTC
-,-,TRBJ2-7,TRBV5-1,CASTAVRGDEQYF,TGCGCCAGCACCGCCGTCAGGGGCGATGAGCAGTACTTC
-,-,TRBJ1-5,TRBV27,CASSLTARNQPQHF,TGTGCCAGCAGTTTGACGGCTCGCAATCAGCCCCAGCATTTT
TRBD2,-,TRBJ2-3,TRBV4-1,CASSQRWGAGIAGATDTQYF,TGCGCCAGCAGCCAACGATGGGGGGCAGGGATAGCGGGAGCAACAGATACGCAGTATTTT
-,-,TRBJ1-2,TRBV6-5,CASSLGGTYGYTF,TGTGCCAGCAGTTTGGGCGGTACTTATGGCTACACCTTC
-,-,TRBJ1-1,TRBV7-8,CASSLHRSITEAFF,TGTGCCAGCAGCTTACACAGGTCCATCACTGAAGCTTTCTTT
-,-,TRBJ2-1,TRBV10-3,CAMGGVSYNEQFF,TGTGCCATGGGGGGCGTATCCTACAATGAGCAGTTCTTC
TRBD1,-,TRBJ1-2,TRBV10-3,CAINSGQGAEGDGYTF,TGTGCCATCAACTCTGGACAGGGCGCTGAGGGGGATGGCTACACCTTC
-,-,TRBJ2-7,TRBV10-3,CAIGPGATYEQYF,TGTGCCATCGGCCCAGGGGCCACCTACGAGCAGTACTTC
-,-,TRBJ1-2,TRBV21-1,CASSAPGTGLYGYTF,TGTGCCAGCAGCGCCCCCGGGACAGGGCTCTATGGCTACACCTTC
-,once,TRBJ1-3,TRBV5-6,CASSGAPPRSGNTIYF,TGTGCCAGCAGCGGGGCCCCTCCGAGGTCTGGAAACACCATATATTTT
TRBD2,-,TRBJ2-2,TRBV2,CASSETSGGAGELFF,TGTGCCAGCAGTGAGACTAGCGGGGGGGCCGGGGAGCTGTTTTTT
-,-,TRBJ2-2,TRBV6-5,CASSSLTGKVGELFF,TGTGCCAGCAGTTCCCTGACGGGTAAAGTCGGGGAGCTGTTTTTT
TRBD1,-,TRBJ1-1,TRBV28,CASRRTGTNTEAFF,TGTGCCAGCAGAAGGACAGGGACGAACACTGAAGCTTTCTTT
TRBD1,-,TRBJ2-2,TRBV5-1,CASRGQGSTGELFF,TGCGCCAGCAGGGGACAGGGGAGCACCGGGGAGCTGTTTTTT
-,-,TRBJ1-1,TRBV7-9,CASSPEDRSYNTEAFF,TGTGCCAGCAGCCCAGAGGACCGGTCCTATAACACTGAAGCTTTCTTT
-,-,TRBJ2-7,TRBV6-6,CASSSGGVSYEQYF,TGTGCCAGCAGTTCCGGCGGAGTGTCCTACGAGCAGTACTTC
TRBD1,-,TRBJ2-7,TRBV5-1,CASSLWDRGLSYEQYF,TGCGCCAGCAGCTTGTGGGACAGGGGCTTATCCTACGAGCAGTACTTC
TRBD1,-,TRBJ1-6,TRBV6-5,CASSSMTGGNSPLHF,TGTGCCAGCAGTTCCATGACAGGGGGTAATTCACCCCTCCACTTT
-,-,TRBJ1-2,TRBV7-3,CASSRSAGEGGYIF,TGTGCCAGCAGCAGAAGTGCAGGGGAGGGCGGCTACATCTTC
-,-,TRBJ1-6,TRBV19,CASSRESSYNSPLHF,TGTGCCAGTAGCCGGGAGAGCTCCTATAATTCACCCCTCCACTTT
TRBD1,once,TRBJ2-5,TRBV4-2,CASSQEVQGTGETQYF,TGTGCCAGCAGCCAAGAGGTACAGGGGACGGGAGAGACCCAGTACTTC
-,-,TRBJ1-5,TRBV19,CASSVGQPVSDQPQHF,TGTGCCAGTAGTGTGGGGCAGCCGGTATCTGATCAGCCCCAGCATTTT
-,-,TRBJ1-3,TRBV5-4,CASSPGGTGNTIYF,TGTGCCAGCAGTCCGGGCGGCACTGGAAACACCATATATTTT
-,-,TRBJ2-5,TRBV6-5,CASSLIGETQYF,TGTGCCAGCAGTCTGATCGGGGAGACCCAGTACTTC
TRBD1,-,TRBJ2-2,TRBV4-1,CASSQEGTGRTGELFF,TGCGCCAGCAGCCAAGAGGGGACAGGGAGGACCGGGGAGCTGTTTTTT
TRBD1,-,TRBJ1-4,TRBV9,CASSPTDRGSEKLFF,TGTGCCAGCAGCCCGACGGACAGGGGGTCTGAAAAACTGTTTTTT
-,-,TRBJ2-3,TRBV30,CAWSHILSSTDTQYF,TGTGCCTGGAGCCACATCCTATCTAGCACAGATACGCAGTATTTT
-,-,TRBJ1-5,TRBV30,CAWSPVGPSNQPQHF,TGTGCCTGGAGTCCCGTGGGGCCTAGCAATCAGCCCCAGCATTTT
-,-,TRBJ2-7,TRBV11-2,CASSLVQGAPYEQYF,TGTGCCAGCAGCCTGGTCCAGGGAGCCCCCTACGAGCAGTACTTC
TRBD2,-,TRBJ2-7,TRBV4-1,CASSQVLAGGTYEQYF,TGCGCCAGCAGCCAGGTCTTAGCGGGAGGGACCTACGAGCAGTACTTC
TRBD1,-,TRBJ1-1,TRBV4-1,CASSQPDRATEAFF,TGCGCCAGCAGCCAACCCGACAGGGCCACTGAAGCTTTCTTT
-,once,TRBJ2-7,TRBV10-2,CASSAGSPEQYF,TGCGCCAGCAGTGCGGGGAGTCCCGAGCAGTACTTC
-,-,TRBJ2-7,TRBV6-5,CASRLLKDTYEQYF,TGTGCCAGCAGACTTCTTAAGGACACCTACGAGCAGTACTTC
-,-,TRBJ2-7,TRBV5-1,CASSLDGTPPLEQYF,TGCGCCAGCAGCTTGGACGGGACTCCTCCCCTCGAGCAGTACTTC
-,-,TRBJ2-1,TRBV7-7,CASSLEGGALFF,TGTGCTAGCAGCTTAGAAGGGGGGGCGTTATTCTTC